The source of this TCR beta chain is a study of OX40 agonist ivuxolimab in advanced cancers. Blood draws occurred at baseline, cycle 4 day 1, and cycle 7 day 1. As to this clone: Its antigen is not identified.

General study results and limits: Specificity for antigen went undetermined in the expanded peripheral T cells. Clonal expansion was seen in CD4+ and CD8+ blood T cells by week 6 at 0.1 to 3.0 mg/kg.

The data were produced by immunoSEQ multiplex PCR, yet TCRdb's version contains in-frame clones alone and is incomplete. The sample carries 46,000 or so clones, around 90% recorded once. The TCR was taken from an adult with an advanced solid tumor such as melanoma, head and neck, liver or kidney cancer. Here the sequenced sample was CD4+ or CD8+ T cells sorted from blood, taken in a trial of the OX40 agonist ivuxolimab.

CDR3 in amino acids: CASSEVFGGSLETQYF. CDR3 DNA sequence: TGTGCCAGCAGTGAGGTTTTTGGGGGGTCGTTGGAGACCCAGTACTTC. The chain has TRBV2 and TRBJ2-5; weak D call: TRBD2 (6 bases). This CDR3 is built from 16 residues. V lost 3 bases, J lost 5 bases, and 19 bases lay in between. Germline CDR1 reads SNHLY; CDR2 reads FYNNEI.